This record concerns one T cell receptor (beta chain) sequence. Its cognate antigen is unknown. TCRdb's table, derived via immunoSEQ multiplex PCR, lists solely in-frame clones and lacks some. The profile shows 120,000 to 150,000 clones, 85% to 95% of them singletons. CDR3 length: 14 residues. The ends lost 7 bases at V and 4 bases at J; junction bases unmatched: 4. Germline CDR1 is LNHDA and CDR2 is SQIVND (reference sequence). The data belong to a study of T cell responses to AZD1222 COVID-19 vaccine. Overall study findings and caveats: Only five or six AZD1222 recipients were seropositive at baseline. Donors in the cohort were predominantly white British and more often female, and clonal diversity was possibly underestimated.

The chain has TRBV19 and TRBJ2-2, with 9 nucleotides matching TRBD2. The receptor was derived from an adult in good health. The source was peripheral blood, collected on day 0 of AZD1222 vaccination. The CDR3 reads CASILAGSTGELFF. CDR3 coding DNA: TGTGCCAGTATCCTAGCGGGATCCACCGGGGAGCTGTTTTTT.